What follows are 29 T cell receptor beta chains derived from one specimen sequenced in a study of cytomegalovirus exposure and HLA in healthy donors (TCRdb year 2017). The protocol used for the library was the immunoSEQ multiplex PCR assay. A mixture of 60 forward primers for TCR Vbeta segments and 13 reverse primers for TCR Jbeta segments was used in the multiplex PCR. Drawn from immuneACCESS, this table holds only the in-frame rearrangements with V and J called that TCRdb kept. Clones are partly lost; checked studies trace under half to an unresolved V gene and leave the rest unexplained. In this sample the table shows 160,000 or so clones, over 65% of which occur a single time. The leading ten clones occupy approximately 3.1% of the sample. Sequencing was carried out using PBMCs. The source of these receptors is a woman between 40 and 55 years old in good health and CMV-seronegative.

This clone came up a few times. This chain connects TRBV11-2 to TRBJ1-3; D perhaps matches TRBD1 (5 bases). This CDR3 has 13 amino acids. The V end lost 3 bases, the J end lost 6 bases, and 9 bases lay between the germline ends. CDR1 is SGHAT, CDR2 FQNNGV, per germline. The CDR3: CASSLVGVNTIYF. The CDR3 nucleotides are TGTGCCAGCAGCTTGGTAGGGGTAAACACCATATATTTT.

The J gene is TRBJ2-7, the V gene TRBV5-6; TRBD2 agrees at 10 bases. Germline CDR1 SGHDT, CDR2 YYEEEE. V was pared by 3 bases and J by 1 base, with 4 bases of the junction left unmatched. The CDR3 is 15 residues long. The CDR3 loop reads CASSSAGGLSYEQYF. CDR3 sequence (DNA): TGTGCCAGCAGCTCAGCGGGGGGGCTGTCCTACGAGCAGTACTTC. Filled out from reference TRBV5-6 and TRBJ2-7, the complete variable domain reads DAGVTQSPTHLIKTRGQQVTLRCSPKSGHDTVSWYQQALGQGPQFIFQYYEEEERQRGNFPDRFSGHQFPNYSSELNVNALLLGDSALYLCASSSAGGLSYEQYFGPGTRLTVT.

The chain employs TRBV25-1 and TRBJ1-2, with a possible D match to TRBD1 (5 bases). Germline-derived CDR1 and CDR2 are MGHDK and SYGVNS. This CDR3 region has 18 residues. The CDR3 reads CGKNRRWGRPNPNYGYTF. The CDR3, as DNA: TGTGGTAAAAATCGTCGGTGGGGCAGGCCCAACCCAAACTATGGCTACACCTTC.

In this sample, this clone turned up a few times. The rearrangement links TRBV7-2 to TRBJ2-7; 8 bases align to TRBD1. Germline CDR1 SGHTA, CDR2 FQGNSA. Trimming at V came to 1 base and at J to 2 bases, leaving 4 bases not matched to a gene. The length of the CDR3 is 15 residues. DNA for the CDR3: TGTGCCAGCAGCTTAGGCGGGACAGGAGCCTACGAGCAGTACTTC. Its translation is CASSLGGTGAYEQYF.

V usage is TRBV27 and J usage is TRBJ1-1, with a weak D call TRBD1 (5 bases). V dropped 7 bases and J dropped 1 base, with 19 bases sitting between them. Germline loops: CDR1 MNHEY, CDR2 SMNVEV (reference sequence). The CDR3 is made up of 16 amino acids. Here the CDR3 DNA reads TGTGCCAGCAAGACCCGCCTACCCGACAGGAACACTGAAGCTTTCTTT. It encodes CASKTRLPDRNTEAFF.

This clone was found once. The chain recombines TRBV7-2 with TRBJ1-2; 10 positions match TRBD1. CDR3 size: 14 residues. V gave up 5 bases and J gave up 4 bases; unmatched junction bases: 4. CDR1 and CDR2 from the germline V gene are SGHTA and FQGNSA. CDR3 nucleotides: TGTGCCAGCAGCCCCGGGACAGGGGTCTATGGCTACACCTTC. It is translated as CASSPGTGVYGYTF. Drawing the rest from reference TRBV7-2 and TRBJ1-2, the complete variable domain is GAGVSQSPSNKVTEKGKDVELRCDPISGHTALYWYRQSLGQGLEFLIYFQGNSAPDKSGLPSDRFSAERTGGSVSTLTIQRTQQEDSAVYLCASSPGTGVYGYTFGSGTRLTVV.

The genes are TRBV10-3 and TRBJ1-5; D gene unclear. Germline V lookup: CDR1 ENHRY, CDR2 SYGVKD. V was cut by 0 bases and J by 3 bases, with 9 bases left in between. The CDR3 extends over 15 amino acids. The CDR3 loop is CAISESGGNNQPQHF. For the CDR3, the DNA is TGTGCCATCAGTGAGTCGGGAGGGAACAATCAGCCCCAGCATTTT.

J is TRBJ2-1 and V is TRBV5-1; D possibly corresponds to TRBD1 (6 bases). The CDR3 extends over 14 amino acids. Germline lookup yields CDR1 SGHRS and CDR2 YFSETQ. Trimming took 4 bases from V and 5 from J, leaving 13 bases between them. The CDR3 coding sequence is TGCGCCAGCAGCGTGATTGGGACAAACAATGAGCAGTTCTTC. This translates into CASSVIGTNNEQFF.

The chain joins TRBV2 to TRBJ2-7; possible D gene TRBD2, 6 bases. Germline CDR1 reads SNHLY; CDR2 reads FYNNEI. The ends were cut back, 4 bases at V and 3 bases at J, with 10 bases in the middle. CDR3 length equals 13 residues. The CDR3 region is CASSAWTIYEQYF. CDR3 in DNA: TGTGCCAGCAGTGCATGGACTATCTACGAGCAGTACTTC. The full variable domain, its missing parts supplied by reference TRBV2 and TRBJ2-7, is EPEVTQTPSHQVTQMGQEVILRCVPISNHLYFYWYRQILGQKVEFLVSFYNNEISEKSEIFDDQFSVERPDGSNFTLKIRSTKLEDSAMYFCASSAWTIYEQYFGPGTRLTVT.

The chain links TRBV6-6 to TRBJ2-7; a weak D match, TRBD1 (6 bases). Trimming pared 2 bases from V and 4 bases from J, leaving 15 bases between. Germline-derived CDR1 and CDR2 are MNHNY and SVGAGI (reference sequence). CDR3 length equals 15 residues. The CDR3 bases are TGTGCCAGCAGTTACGACACCAGGGGACCTTACGAGCAGTACTTC. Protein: CASSYDTRGPYEQYF.

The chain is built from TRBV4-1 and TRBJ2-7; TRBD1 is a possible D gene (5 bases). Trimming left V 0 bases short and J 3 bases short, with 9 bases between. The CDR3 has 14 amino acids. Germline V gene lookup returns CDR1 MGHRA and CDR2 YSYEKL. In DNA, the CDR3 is TGCGCCAGCAGCCAAGAAGACAGTATCTACGAGCAGTACTTC. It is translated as CASSQEDSIYEQYF.

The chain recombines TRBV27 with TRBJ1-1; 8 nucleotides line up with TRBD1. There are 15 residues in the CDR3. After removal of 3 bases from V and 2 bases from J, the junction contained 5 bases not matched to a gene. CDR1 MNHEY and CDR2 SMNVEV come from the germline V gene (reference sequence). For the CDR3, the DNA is TGTGCCAGCAGTTTCCGAGGACAGGGCAACACTGAAGCTTTCTTT. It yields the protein CASSFRGQGNTEAFF.

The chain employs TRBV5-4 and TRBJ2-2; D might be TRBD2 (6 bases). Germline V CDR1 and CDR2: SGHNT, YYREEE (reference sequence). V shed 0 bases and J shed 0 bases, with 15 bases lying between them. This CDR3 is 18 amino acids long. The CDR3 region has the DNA TGTGCCAGCAGCTTGGGGGGTTTGGGGGGACCGAACACCGGGGAGCTGTTTTTT. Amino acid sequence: CASSLGGLGGPNTGELFF. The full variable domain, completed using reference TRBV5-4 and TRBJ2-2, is ETGVTQSPTHLIKTRGQQVTLRCSSQSGHNTVSWYQQALGQGPQFIFQYYREEENGRGNFPPRFSGLQFPNYSSELNVNALELDDSALYLCASSLGGLGGPNTGELFFGEGSRLTVL.

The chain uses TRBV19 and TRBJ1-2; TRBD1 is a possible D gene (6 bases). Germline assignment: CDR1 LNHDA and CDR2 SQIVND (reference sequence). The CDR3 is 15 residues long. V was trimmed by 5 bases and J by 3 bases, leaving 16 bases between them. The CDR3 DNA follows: TGTGCCAGTAGTCGGCAGGGGATCGACGACTATGGCTACACCTTC. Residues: CASSRQGIDDYGYTF.

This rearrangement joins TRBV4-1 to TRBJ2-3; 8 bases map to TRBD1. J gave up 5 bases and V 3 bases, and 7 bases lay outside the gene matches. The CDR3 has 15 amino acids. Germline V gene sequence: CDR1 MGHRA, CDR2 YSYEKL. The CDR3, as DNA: TGCGCCAGCAGCCATGTGGGACAGGTGAAAGATACGCAGTATTTT. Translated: CASSHVGQVKDTQYF.

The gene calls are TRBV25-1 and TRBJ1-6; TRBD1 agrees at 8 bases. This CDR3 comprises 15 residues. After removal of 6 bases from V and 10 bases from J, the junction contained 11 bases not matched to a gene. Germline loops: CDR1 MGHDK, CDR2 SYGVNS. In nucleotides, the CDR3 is TGTGCCAGCAGGGCTACGACAGGGGCTTTCTCACCCCTCCACTTT. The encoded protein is CASRATTGAFSPLHF.

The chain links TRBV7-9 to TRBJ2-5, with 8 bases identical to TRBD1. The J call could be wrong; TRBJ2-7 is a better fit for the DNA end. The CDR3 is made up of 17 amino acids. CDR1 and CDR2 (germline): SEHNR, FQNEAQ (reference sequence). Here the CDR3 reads CASSLGGQGVMTYEQYF. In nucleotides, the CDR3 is TGTGCCAGCAGCTTAGGTGGACAGGGCGTTATGACCTACGAGCAGTACTTC.

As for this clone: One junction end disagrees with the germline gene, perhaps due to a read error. CDR3 bases: TGTGCCAACAGTGATCGTTTAGCTAATGAAAAACTGTTTTTT. This sequence encodes CANSDRLANEKLFF. The V call is TRBV25-1, the J call TRBJ1-4; D ambiguous. This CDR3 is 14 amino acids long. Germline CDR1 reads MGHDK; CDR2 reads SYGVNS.

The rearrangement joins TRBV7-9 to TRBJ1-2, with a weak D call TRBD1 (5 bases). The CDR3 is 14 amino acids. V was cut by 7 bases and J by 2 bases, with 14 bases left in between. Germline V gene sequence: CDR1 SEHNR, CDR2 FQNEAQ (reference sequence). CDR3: CASTSGGRNYGYTF. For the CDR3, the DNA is TGTGCCAGCACCTCCGGGGGGAGGAACTATGGCTACACCTTC. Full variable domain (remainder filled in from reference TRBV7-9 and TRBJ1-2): DTGVSQNPRHKITKRGQNVTFRCDPISEHNRLYWYRQTLGQGPEFLTYFQNEAQLEKSRLLSDRFSAERPKGSFSTLEIQRTEQGDSAMYLCASTSGGRNYGYTFGSGTRLTVV.

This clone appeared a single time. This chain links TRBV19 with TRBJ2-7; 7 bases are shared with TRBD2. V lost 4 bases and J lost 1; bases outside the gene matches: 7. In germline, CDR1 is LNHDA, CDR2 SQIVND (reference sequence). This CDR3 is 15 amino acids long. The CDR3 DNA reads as TGTGCCAGTAGTAGGGGCGGGGGAGTTTCCTACGAGCAGTACTTC. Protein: CASSRGGGVSYEQYF.

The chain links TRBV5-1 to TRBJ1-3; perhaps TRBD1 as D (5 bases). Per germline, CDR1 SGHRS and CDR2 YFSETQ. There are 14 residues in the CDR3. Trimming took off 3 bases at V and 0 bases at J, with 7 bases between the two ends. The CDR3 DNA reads TGCGCCAGCAGCTATGACAGCTCTGGAAACACCATATATTTT. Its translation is CASSYDSSGNTIYF.

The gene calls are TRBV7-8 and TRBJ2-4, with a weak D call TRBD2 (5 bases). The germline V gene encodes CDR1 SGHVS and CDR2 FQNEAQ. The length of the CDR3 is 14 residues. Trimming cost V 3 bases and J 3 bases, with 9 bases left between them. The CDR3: CASSLDEGKNIQYF. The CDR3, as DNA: TGTGCCAGCAGCTTGGATGAGGGCAAAAACATTCAGTACTTC.

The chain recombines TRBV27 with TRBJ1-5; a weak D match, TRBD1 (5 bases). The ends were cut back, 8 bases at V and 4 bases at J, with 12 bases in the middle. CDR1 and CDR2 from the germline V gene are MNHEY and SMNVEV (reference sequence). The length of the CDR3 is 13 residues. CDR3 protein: CASRDSRNQPQHF. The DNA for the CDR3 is TGTGCCAGCCGGGACTCTCGGAATCAGCCCCAGCATTTT.

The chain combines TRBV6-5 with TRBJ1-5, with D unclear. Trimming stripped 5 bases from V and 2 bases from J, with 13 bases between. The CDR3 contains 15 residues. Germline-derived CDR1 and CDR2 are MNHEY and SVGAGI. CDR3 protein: CASSGHASGNQPQHF. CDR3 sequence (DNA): TGTGCCAGCAGTGGTCACGCTAGCGGCAATCAGCCCCAGCATTTT.

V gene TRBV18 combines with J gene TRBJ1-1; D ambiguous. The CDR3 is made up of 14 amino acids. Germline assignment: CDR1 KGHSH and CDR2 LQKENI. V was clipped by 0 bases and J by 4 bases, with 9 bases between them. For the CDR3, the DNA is TGTGCCAGCTCACCACCGATTGGAGGCACTGAAGCTTTCTTT. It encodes CASSPPIGGTEAFF. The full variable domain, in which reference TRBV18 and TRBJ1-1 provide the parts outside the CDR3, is NAGVMQNPRHLVRRRGQEARLRCSPMKGHSHVYWYRQLPEEGLKFMVYLQKENIIDESGMPKERFSAEFPKEGPSILRIQQVVRGDSAAYFCASSPPIGGTEAFFGQGTRLTVV.

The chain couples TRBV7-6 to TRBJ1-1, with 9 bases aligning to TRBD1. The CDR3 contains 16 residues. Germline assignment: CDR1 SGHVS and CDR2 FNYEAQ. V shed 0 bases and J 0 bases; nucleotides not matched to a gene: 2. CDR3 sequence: CASSLAGTGLNTEAFF. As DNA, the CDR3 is TGTGCCAGCAGCTTAGCGGGGACAGGGCTGAACACTGAAGCTTTCTTT.

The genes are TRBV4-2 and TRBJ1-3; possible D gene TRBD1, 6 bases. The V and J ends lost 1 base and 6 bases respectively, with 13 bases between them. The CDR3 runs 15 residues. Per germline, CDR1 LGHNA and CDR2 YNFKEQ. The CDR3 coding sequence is TGTGCCAGCAGCCAAGGGGACCAGGGGCCAAACACCATATATTTT. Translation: CASSQGDQGPNTIYF.

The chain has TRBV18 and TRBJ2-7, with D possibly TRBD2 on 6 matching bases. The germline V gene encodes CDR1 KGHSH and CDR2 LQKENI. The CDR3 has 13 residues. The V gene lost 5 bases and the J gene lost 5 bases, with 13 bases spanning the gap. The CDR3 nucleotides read TGTGCCAGCTCATGGACGGGGGAGCACGAGCAGTACTTC. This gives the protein CASSWTGEHEQYF.

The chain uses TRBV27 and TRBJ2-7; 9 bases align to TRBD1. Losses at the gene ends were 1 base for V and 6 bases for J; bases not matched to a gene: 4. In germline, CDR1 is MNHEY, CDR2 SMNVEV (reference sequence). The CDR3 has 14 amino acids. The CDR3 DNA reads TGTGCCAGCAGTTTATATGGGACAGGGCCCGAGCAGTACTTC. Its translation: CASSLYGTGPEQYF.